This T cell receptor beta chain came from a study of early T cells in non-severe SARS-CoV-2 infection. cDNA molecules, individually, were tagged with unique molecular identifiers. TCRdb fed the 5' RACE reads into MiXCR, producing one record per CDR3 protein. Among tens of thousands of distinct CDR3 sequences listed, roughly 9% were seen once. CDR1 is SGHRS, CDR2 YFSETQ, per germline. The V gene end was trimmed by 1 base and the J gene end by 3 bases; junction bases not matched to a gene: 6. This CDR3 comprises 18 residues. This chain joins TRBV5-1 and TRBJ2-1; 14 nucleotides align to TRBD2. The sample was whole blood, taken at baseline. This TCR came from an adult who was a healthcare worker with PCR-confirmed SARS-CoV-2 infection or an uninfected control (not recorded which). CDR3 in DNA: TGCGCCAGCAGCTTGTACGGGACTAGCGGGAGAGACTACAATGAGCAGTTCTTC. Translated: CASSLYGTSGRDYNEQFF.